The rows below give T cell receptor beta chains drawn from one sample of a study of beta chain features in type 1 diabetes. Measured with immunoSEQ multiplex PCR; TCRdb has only the in-frame clones, and not every one. This sample has roughly 230,000 clones, with about a tenth found just once. The material sequenced was naive CD4+ T cells from blood. The receptors stem from a young man with type 1 diabetes. Both conserved end residues are part of each CDR3. The D gene is left open where the match is weak. Expanded clones are given a class, and other clones once, few, many or no size at all.

>16|NA|TRBJ2-5|TRBD2|TRBV6-4
TGTGCCAGCAGTGGGCTAGCGGGGGGCTTCCAAGAGACCCAGTACTTC
CASSGLAGGFQETQYF
>13|NA|TRBJ2-3|TRBD1|TRBV6-5
TGTGCCAGTAGACAGGGCGCAACAGATACGCAGTATTTT
CASRQGATDTQYF
>11|few|TRBJ1-2|NA|TRBV7-9
TGTGCCAGCAGCCCCCAACGGGGCTACACCTTC
CASSPQRGYTF
>14|NA|TRBJ2-5|TRBD2|TRBV29-1
TGCAGCGTTGAAGAAAGCGGGAGCCTCGGGACCCAGTACTTC
CSVEESGSLGTQYF
>13|few|TRBJ1-2|NA|TRBV28
TGTGCCACCTGCAGCGGGAGCACTGGTGGCTACACCTTC
CATCSGSTGGYTF
>15|NA|TRBJ2-4|NA|TRBV7-2
TGTGCCAGCAGCTTGGTCGGAGATATTAAAAACATTCAGTACTTC
CASSLVGDIKNIQYF
>14|NA|TRBJ2-7|TRBD1|TRBV15
TGTGCCACCAGGCCCCGGACAGGGAATGTTGAGCAGTACTTC
CATRPRTGNVEQYF
>13|NA|TRBJ2-7|NA|TRBV6-1
TGTGCCAGCAGTGAAGTGGTCAGCTACGAGCAGTACTTC
CASSEVVSYEQYF
>13|NA|TRBJ2-3|NA|TRBV29-1
TGCAGCGTTGCCAACAGGATGAGGGATACGCAGTATTTT
CSVANRMRDTQYF
>14|NA|TRBJ2-7|NA|TRBV7-9
TGTGCCAGCAGCTTAGAGGCCAGGACCTACGAGCAGTACTTC
CASSLEARTYEQYF
>16|few|TRBJ1-1|TRBD1|TRBV5-4
TGTGCCAGCAGCACCCCGGGACAGGGTCGGAACACTGAAGCTTTCTTT
CASSTPGQGRNTEAFF
>15|few|TRBJ1-1|NA|TRBV6-6
TGTGCCAGCAGCCACCGAGGGGGTAGGGACACTGAAGCTTTCTTT
CASSHRGGRDTEAFF
>18|few|TRBJ2-5|NA|TRBV18
TGTGCCAGCTCACCAACGCTCAGGGGTGGTTCCCCTCAAGAGACCCAGTACTTC
CASSPTLRGGSPQETQYF
>16|NA|TRBJ2-2|NA|TRBV14
TGTGCCAGCAGCCAAGATCCAGGGTGGAACACCGGGGAGCTGTTTTTT
CASSQDPGWNTGELFF
>15|NA|TRBJ1-6|NA|TRBV7-9
TGTGCCAGCAGCTTAGCCCAGGCCGGTGATTCACCCCTCCACTTT
CASSLAQAGDSPLHF
>15|few|TRBJ1-5|TRBD1|TRBV2
TGTGCCAGCAGTCGGACAGGGGGGGTCAATCAGCCCCAGCATTTT
CASSRTGGVNQPQHF
>13|NA|TRBJ1-2|NA|TRBV9
TGTGCCAGCAGCGTAGACGGGGGCTATGGCTACACCTTC
CASSVDGGYGYTF
>13|few|TRBJ1-5|NA|TRBV18
TGTGCCAGCTCACTGGCAGGCAATCAGCCCCAGCATTTT
CASSLAGNQPQHF
>13|few|TRBJ1-2|TRBD1|TRBV28
TGTGCCAGCAGTTTGGGACAGGGGACTGGCTACACCTTC
CASSLGQGTGYTF
>18|NA|TRBJ2-6|TRBD1|TRBV18
TGTGCCAGCTCGATCCGGGCCAACAGGGGCTCTGGGGCCAACGTCCTGACTTTC
CASSIRANRGSGANVLTF
>14|few|TRBJ2-1|NA|TRBV6-5
TGTGCCAGCAGCGGGGGGCGGGTTTGGGATGAGCAGTTCTTC
CASSGGRVWDEQFF
>14|NA|TRBJ1-5|NA|TRBV28
TGTGCCAGCAGTACAGTAAATAGCAATCAGCCCCAGCATTTT
CASSTVNSNQPQHF
>14|NA|TRBJ2-7|TRBD1|TRBV6-6
TGTGCCAGCAGCCCCCAACAGGGGGCGAGGGAGCAGTACTTC
CASSPQQGAREQYF
>13|few|TRBJ1-5|NA|TRBV25-1
TGTGCCAGCAGTGATATAGACAATCAGCCCCAGCATTTT
CASSDIDNQPQHF
>15|NA|TRBJ2-1|NA|TRBV7-3
TGTGCCAGCAGCTTAAGCGGAGTCTCCTACAATGAGCAGTTCTTC
CASSLSGVSYNEQFF
>12|few|TRBJ2-7|NA|TRBV2
TGTGCCAGCAGTGCCCTGGGGGCTCCGCAGTACTTC
CASSALGAPQYF